Following are 10 T cell receptor beta chains from one sample sequenced in a study of response to subunit inactivated influenza vaccine. In TCRdb, the RT-PCR reads were re-called with MiXCR into one record per CDR3 protein. The sample has hundreds of thousands of distinct CDR3 sequences; roughly 10% are singletons. The same data also contributed to another study, on T cells expressing NK-cell markers. Per that paper: TCR beta libraries carry UMIs added by 5'RACE template switching.

Specimen: PBMCs from blood, collected on the day of vaccination. Receptors originate from a middle-aged man who received an inactivated influenza vaccine.

The V and J genes are TRBV1 and TRBJ2-3. TRBV1 is an annotated pseudogene. The CDR3 length is 16 residues. The CDR3 sequence: CTSSHTLLGGTDTQYF. DNA of the CDR3: TGCACCAGCAGCCACACTTTGCTCGGGGGCACAGATACGCAGTATTTT.

This chain joins TRBV5-1 and TRBJ2-3; possibly TRBD1 for D (6 bases). The germline gives CDR1 SGHRS, CDR2 YFSETQ. CDR3 length: 16 residues. V was pared by 1 base and J by 5 bases, with 17 bases between. CDR3 sequence reads: CASSLNGDTVKDTQYF. In DNA, the CDR3 is TGCGCCAGCAGCTTGAACGGGGACACGGTCAAAGATACGCAGTATTTT.

The CDR3 loop reads CSVRNILGTDTQYF. The DNA of the CDR3 is TGCAGCGTCCGCAACATCTTGGGCACAGATACGCAGTATTTT. The gene calls are TRBV29-1 and TRBJ2-3; unclear D gene. CDR3 length: 14 residues. Trimming left V 6 bases short and J 1 base short, with 14 bases between. Germline V gene sequence: CDR1 SQVTM, CDR2 ANQGSEA.

This clonotype was seen ten or more times. This chain connects TRBV5-1 to TRBJ2-5; 14 nucleotides line up with TRBD2. The CDR3 is made up of 17 amino acids. J was trimmed by 2 bases and V by 3 bases; bases with no gene match: 6. Germline V gene lookup returns CDR1 SGHRS and CDR2 YFSETQ. The CDR3 nucleotides are TGCGCCAGCAGCTCGGGACTAGCGGGAGACGTTCAAGAGACCCAGTACTTC. This codes for CASSSGLAGDVQETQYF. The whole variable domain, remainder taken from reference TRBV5-1 and TRBJ2-5, is KAGVTQTPRYLIKTRGQQVTLSCSPISGHRSVSWYQQTPGQGLQFLFEYFSETQRNKGNFPGRFSGRQFSNSRSEMNVSTLELGDSALYLCASSSGLAGDVQETQYFGPGTRLLVL.

This clonotype occurred many times. At one boundary the junction diverges from the germline segment, which might be a read error. The chain has TRBV3-1 and TRBJ2-7; possible D gene TRBD1, 6 bases. CDR1 and CDR2 from the germline V gene are LGHDT and YNNKEL (reference sequence). The CDR3 runs to 12 residues. CDR3 nucleotide sequence: TGCGCCAGCAGCTTGACAGGACGCGAGCAGTACTTC. Residues: CASSLTGREQYF.

This clonotype was counted only a few times. This sequence joins TRBV12-3 or TRBV12-4 and TRBJ1-1, with 8 bases lining up with TRBD1. The CDR3 is made up of 12 amino acids. V dropped 7 bases and J dropped 11; count of bases not matched to a gene: 9. CDR3 amino acids: CASMRTGFNAFF. CDR3 DNA: TGTGCCAGCATGAGGACAGGGTTCAATGCTTTCTTT.

This clonotype was counted between two and nine times. The CDR3 here is CASSLGGGQGAHEQYF. Here the CDR3 DNA reads TGCGCCAGCAGCTTGGGCGGCGGACAGGGGGCACACGAGCAGTACTTC. This sequence joins TRBV5-1 and TRBJ2-7; TRBD1 agrees at 11 bases. The trim removed 0 bases at V and 5 bases at J, leaving 7 bases unmatched. The CDR3 runs 16 residues. CDR1 is SGHRS and CDR2 is YFSETQ in the germline V gene.

The rearrangement joins TRBV6-5 to TRBJ2-7; a weak D match, TRBD2 (6 bases). The germline V gene encodes CDR1 MNHEY and CDR2 SVGAGI. V was pared by 4 bases and J by 7 bases, with 11 bases between. The CDR3 length is 12 residues. The CDR3 loop reads CASSSGLGEQYF. The CDR3 DNA reads as TGTGCCAGCAGTTCGGGACTTGGGGAGCAGTACTTC.

The chain is built from TRBV6-1 and TRBJ2-3; the D gene could be TRBD1 or TRBD2 (6 bases each). The CDR3 loop spans 13 amino acids. The V gene lost 5 bases and the J gene lost 8 bases, with 14 bases spanning the gap. Per the germline V gene, CDR1 is MNHNS and CDR2 is SASEGT. CDR3 bases: TGTGCCAGCAGTCGGGGACTGGGGGCTACGCAGTATTTT. Amino acids: CASSRGLGATQYF.

A few counts support this clonotype. The chain carries TRBV7-8 and TRBJ2-7, with D hard to call. Between the trimmed V and J ends, which lost 2 bases and 6 bases, there was a span of 8 bases. The length of the CDR3 is 12 residues. Germline assignment: CDR1 SGHVS and CDR2 FQNEAQ. CDR3: CASSLSGIEQYF. The CDR3 DNA reads TGTGCCAGCAGCTTAAGTGGTATCGAGCAGTACTTC. Full variable domain (remainder filled in from reference TRBV7-8 and TRBJ2-7): GAGVSQSPRYKVAKRGQDVALRCDPISGHVSLFWYQQALGQGPEFLTYFQNEAQLDKSGLPSDRFFAERPEGSVSTLKIQRTQQEDSAVYLCASSLSGIEQYFGPGTRLTVT.